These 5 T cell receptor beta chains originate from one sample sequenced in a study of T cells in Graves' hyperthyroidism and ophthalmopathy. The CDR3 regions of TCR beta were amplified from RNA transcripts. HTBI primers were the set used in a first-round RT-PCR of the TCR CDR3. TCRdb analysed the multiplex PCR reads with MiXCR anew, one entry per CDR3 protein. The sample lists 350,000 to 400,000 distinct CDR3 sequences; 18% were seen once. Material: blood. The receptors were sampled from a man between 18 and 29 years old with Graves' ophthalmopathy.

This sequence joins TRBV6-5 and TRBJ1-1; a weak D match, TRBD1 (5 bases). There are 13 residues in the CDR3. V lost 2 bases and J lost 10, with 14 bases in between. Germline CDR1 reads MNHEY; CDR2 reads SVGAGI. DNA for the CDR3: TGTGCCAGCAGTTACGAAGGTGCAGGGAGAGCTTTCTTT. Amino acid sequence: CASSYEGAGRAFF.

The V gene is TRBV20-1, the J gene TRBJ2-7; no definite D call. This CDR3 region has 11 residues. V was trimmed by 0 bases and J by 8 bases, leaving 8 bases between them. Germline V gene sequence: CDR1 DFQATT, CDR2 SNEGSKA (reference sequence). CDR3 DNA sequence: TGCAGTGCTAGAGAAGCCCCCCAGCAGTACTTC. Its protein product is CSAREAPQQYF.

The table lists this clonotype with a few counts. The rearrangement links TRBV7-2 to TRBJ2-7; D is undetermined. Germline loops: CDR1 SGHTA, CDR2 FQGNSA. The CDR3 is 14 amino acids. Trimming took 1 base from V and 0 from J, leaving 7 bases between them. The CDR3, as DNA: TGTGCCAGCAGCTTAGAGGGCGTCTCCTACGAGCAGTACTTC. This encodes CASSLEGVSYEQYF.

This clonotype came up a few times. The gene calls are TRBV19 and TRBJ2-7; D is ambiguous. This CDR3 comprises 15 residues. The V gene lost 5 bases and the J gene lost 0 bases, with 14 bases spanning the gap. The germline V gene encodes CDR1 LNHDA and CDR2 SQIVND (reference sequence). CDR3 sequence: CASSETTGTSYEQYF. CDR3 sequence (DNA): TGTGCCAGTAGTGAGACGACCGGCACCTCCTACGAGCAGTACTTC.

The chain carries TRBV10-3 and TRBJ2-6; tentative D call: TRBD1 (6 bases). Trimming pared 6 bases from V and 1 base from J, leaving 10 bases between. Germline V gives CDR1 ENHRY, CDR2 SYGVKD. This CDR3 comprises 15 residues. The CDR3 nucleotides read TGTGCCATCAGAGAAGGGGGTTCTGGGGCCAACGTCCTGACTTTC. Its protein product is CAIREGGSGANVLTF.